Following are 31 T cell receptor beta chains from one sample sequenced in a study of blood T cells in healthy people across ages. A sample-barcoded 5' primer and a J-beta primer mix were used in a second PCR of roughly 6 to 11 cycles. From the 5' RACE reads, TCRdb called clonotypes with MiXCR, one entry per CDR3 protein. The repertoire holds fewer than 900,000 distinct CDR3 sequences, with about half as singletons. The specimen sequenced was blood. These receptors came from a woman aged 55-75 years in good health.

In this sample, this clonotype turned up a few times. This chain connects TRBV4-3 to TRBJ2-5, with TRBD2 matching 12 bases. The CDR3 has 16 residues. Germline V gene sequence: CDR1 LGHNA, CDR2 YSLEER. V trimming: 8 bases; J trimming: 3 bases; junction bases outside the gene matches: 10. CDR3 in amino acids: CASSTSGRTLKETQYF. The CDR3 bases are TGCGCCAGCTCGACTAGCGGGAGAACCCTAAAAGAGACCCAGTACTTC.

The chain recombines TRBV6-5 with TRBJ2-6; D remains unclear. The CDR3 totals 15 residues. Trimming removed 6 bases from V and 0 bases from J, with 9 bases in between. Germline V gene lookup returns CDR1 MNHEY and CDR2 SVGAGI. The CDR3 loop reads CASRQFLSGANVLTF. The DNA of the CDR3 is TGTGCCAGCAGACAGTTCCTCTCTGGGGCCAACGTCCTGACTTTC.

V is TRBV7-9 and J is TRBJ2-7; TRBD2 aligns across 8 bases. CDR3 size: 16 residues. V lost 4 bases, J lost 2 bases, and 10 bases stayed unmatched. The germline gives CDR1 SEHNR, CDR2 FQNEAQ (reference sequence). CDR3 region: CASSSGGAGDPYEQYF. CDR3 in DNA: TGTGCCAGCAGCTCCGGGGGGGCTGGAGACCCCTACGAGCAGTACTTC.

This chain uses TRBV6-2 or TRBV6-3 with TRBJ2-7; tentatively, D is TRBD2 (6 bases). The CDR3 is 15 residues long. Looked up from germline, CDR1 is MNHEY and CDR2 is SVGEGT. Trimming left V 0 bases short and J 0 bases short, with 9 bases between. DNA for the CDR3: TGTGCCAGCAGTTACTCGACGGGGGTCTCCTACGAGCAGTACTTC. Residues: CASSYSTGVSYEQYF.

This clonotype has just a few counts. This chain links TRBV24-1 with TRBJ2-3; possibly TRBD1 for D (7 bases). V was cut by 7 bases and J by 4 bases, with 14 bases left in between. This CDR3 contains 14 residues. Germline V gene data show CDR1 as KGHDR and CDR2 as SFDVKD. The CDR3 DNA reads TGTGCCACCAGCTTTGGCAGGGGGGCAGATACGCAGTATTTT. Its translation is CATSFGRGADTQYF.

This clonotype was detected a few times. The V gene is TRBV2, the J gene TRBJ1-2, with a possible D match to TRBD1 (5 bases). Germline assignment: CDR1 SNHLY and CDR2 FYNNEI. There are 12 residues in the CDR3. Trimming removed 6 bases at V and 6 bases at J, with 11 bases between. CDR3 region: CASRGDGDGYTF. The CDR3 nucleotides are TGTGCCAGCAGGGGGGACGGGGATGGCTACACCTTC. Full variable domain (rest looked up from reference TRBV2 and TRBJ1-2): EPEVTQTPSHQVTQMGQEVILRCVPISNHLYFYWYRQILGQKVEFLVSFYNNEISEKSEIFDDQFSVERPDGSNFTLKIRSTKLEDSAMYFCASRGDGDGYTFGSGTRLTVV.

The chain links TRBV7-3 to TRBJ1-1, with 7 bases lining up with TRBD1. This CDR3 contains 15 residues. Germline lookup yields CDR1 SGHTA and CDR2 FQGTGA. V shed 6 bases and J 1 base; nucleotides not matched to a gene: 8. In DNA form, the CDR3 reads TGTGCCAGCAGTAAGACAGGGATGGGGAACACTGAAGCTTTCTTT. It specifies CASSKTGMGNTEAFF.

CDR3 in amino acids: CASSQVRTSGTDTQYF. DNA of the CDR3: TGCGCCAGCAGCCAAGTTCGGACTAGCGGCACAGATACGCAGTATTTT. V gene TRBV4-3 combines with J gene TRBJ2-3; 9 bases fit TRBD2. There are 16 residues in the CDR3. Germline CDR1 is LGHNA and CDR2 is YSLEER. After removal of 1 base from V and 1 base from J, the junction contained 3 bases not matched to a gene.

CDR3 DNA: TGTGCCAGCAGTTCTATGGAGACCCAGTACTTC. It encodes CASSSMETQYF. This chain links TRBV7-2 with TRBJ2-5; D unclear. V lost 6 bases and J lost 5, with 7 bases in between. The germline V gene has CDR1 SGHTA and CDR2 FQGNSA. The CDR3 length is 11 residues.

This clonotype was recorded at least ten times. The rearrangement links TRBV4-3 to TRBJ2-3; 8 bases are a match to TRBD2. From germline, CDR1 is LGHNA and CDR2 YSLEER. The CDR3 contains 18 residues. J lost 0 bases, V lost 1 base, and 9 bases had no gene match. The CDR3 DNA sequence: TGCGCCAGCAGCCAAGCACCCTCAACTAGCGGTAGCACAGATACGCAGTATTTT. Its translation: CASSQAPSTSGSTDTQYF.

DNA of the CDR3: TGTGCCAGCAGCCGGCCTAGGAGCGGAACCAATGAGCAGTTCTTC. Translating gives CASSRPRSGTNEQFF. The rearrangement links TRBV14 to TRBJ2-1; possible D gene TRBD2, 5 bases. This CDR3 spans 15 amino acids. Germline-derived CDR1 and CDR2 are SGHDN and FVKESK. The V end was cut by 4 bases, the J end by 6 bases, with 16 bases between.

V and J are TRBV10-3 and TRBJ2-2, with TRBD1 matching over 7 bases. The CDR3 has 14 amino acids. CDR1 and CDR2 from the germline V gene are ENHRY and SYGVKD. V lost 0 bases to trimming and J lost 5 bases; unmatched junction nucleotides: 0. This CDR3 reads CAISESTGTGELFF. The CDR3 nucleotides read TGTGCCATCAGTGAGTCGACAGGGACCGGGGAGCTGTTTTTT.

This clonotype was counted once. The V gene is TRBV6-2 or TRBV6-3, the J gene TRBJ1-5, with 8 bases identical to TRBD1. Per the germline V gene, CDR1 is MNHEY and CDR2 is SVGEGT. Trimming removed 0 bases from V and 3 bases from J; junction bases left unmatched: 13. The CDR3 has 19 amino acids. CDR3 region: CASSYSLIQGAGDNQPQHF. DNA for the CDR3: TGTGCCAGCAGTTACTCCCTAATCCAGGGGGCAGGAGACAATCAGCCCCAGCATTTT.

This clonotype was recorded at least ten times. The gene calls are TRBV15 and TRBJ1-2; D gene ambiguous. The CDR3 loop spans 15 amino acids. Trimming removed 0 bases at V and 2 bases at J, with 10 bases between. From germline, CDR1 is LNHNV and CDR2 YYDKDF (reference sequence). The CDR3 sequence is CATSRDLSKNYGYTF. The CDR3 DNA is TGTGCCACCAGCAGAGATCTTTCTAAAAACTATGGCTACACCTTC.

The chain joins TRBV18 to TRBJ2-7, with a weak D call TRBD1 (6 bases). The V gene lost 3 bases and the J gene lost 3 bases, with 12 bases spanning the gap. The length of the CDR3 is 14 residues. In germline, CDR1 is KGHSH, CDR2 LQKENI. The DNA of the CDR3 is TGTGCCAGCTCACCTTTCAGGGGAATCTACGAGCAGTACTTC. It encodes CASSPFRGIYEQYF.

Only a few counts were recorded for this clonotype. The chain uses TRBV27 and TRBJ2-3, with TRBD2 as a possible D gene (6 bases). From germline, CDR1 is MNHEY and CDR2 SMNVEV (reference sequence). V lost 6 bases and J 1 base, leaving 23 bases between the germline ends. The CDR3 contains 18 residues. Written as DNA, the CDR3 is TGTGCCAGCAGCCGATCGGGCAGCGGGCACCCCGGCACAGATACGCAGTATTTT. Amino acid sequence: CASSRSGSGHPGTDTQYF.

The table lists this clonotype with a few counts. The chain recombines TRBV7-2 with TRBJ2-4; no clear D. This CDR3 contains 17 residues. Germline V lookup: CDR1 SGHTA, CDR2 FQGNSA. Trimming left V 4 bases short and J 2 bases short, with 18 bases between. CDR3 nucleotide sequence: TGTGCCAGCAGCTCGACTGTAGGGTTAGAATCCAAAAACATTCAGTACTTC. This encodes CASSSTVGLESKNIQYF.

This chain connects TRBV10-3 to TRBJ1-4; no firm D call. V gave up 4 bases and J gave up 2 bases, with 11 bases separating them. This CDR3 spans 15 amino acids. Germline V gives CDR1 ENHRY, CDR2 SYGVKD. Written as DNA, the CDR3 is TGTGCCATCAGTGCTTTCGACGGTACTAATGAAAAACTGTTTTTT. This gives the protein CAISAFDGTNEKLFF.

This clonotype was counted only a few times. V usage is TRBV20-1 and J usage is TRBJ2-7; a weak D match, TRBD2 (5 bases). CDR1 is DFQATT, CDR2 SNEGSKA, per germline (reference sequence). V was trimmed by 3 bases and J by 4 bases, leaving 13 bases between them. The CDR3 runs to 13 residues. As DNA, the CDR3 is TGCAGTGCTAGGAGGTGGGAGAGGTACGAGCAGTACTTC. Residues: CSARRWERYEQYF.

This chain joins TRBV5-6 and TRBJ2-4, with D perhaps matching TRBD1 (6 bases). V was pared by 6 bases and J by 6 bases, with 10 bases between. Per the germline V gene, CDR1 is SGHDT and CDR2 is YYEEEE. This CDR3 has 12 amino acids. CDR3 loop: CASTRRGNIQYF. The CDR3 region has the DNA TGTGCCAGCACCCGCAGGGGAAACATTCAGTACTTC.

This clonotype has only a few counts. CDR3 nucleotides: TGCGCCAGCAGCCAAAGTCGAGGTGGGGCCAACGTCCTGACTTTC. Translation gives CASSQSRGGANVLTF. The chain employs TRBV4-1 and TRBJ2-6; D uncertain. The V end lost 2 bases, the J end lost 3 bases, and 8 bases lay between the germline ends. There are 15 residues in the CDR3. The germline gives CDR1 MGHRA, CDR2 YSYEKL.

The sample holds a few counts of this clonotype. The chain carries TRBV7-9 and TRBJ2-5; D is possibly TRBD1 (5 bases). From germline, CDR1 is SEHNR and CDR2 FQNEAQ (reference sequence). Deletions cut 1 base from V and 0 bases from J, with 9 bases between. The CDR3 sequence is 15 residues long. The chain's CDR3 is CASSLGQSYQETQYF. DNA of the CDR3: TGTGCCAGCAGCTTAGGACAGTCGTACCAAGAGACCCAGTACTTC.

This clonotype has only a few counts. V usage is TRBV4-1 and J usage is TRBJ2-5; D not certain. Per germline, CDR1 MGHRA and CDR2 YSYEKL. This CDR3 comprises 15 residues. Deletions cut 4 bases from V and 1 base from J, with 13 bases between. The CDR3 coding sequence is TGCGCCAGCAGCCCCTCTAATGGATTCCAAGAGACCCAGTACTTC. It specifies CASSPSNGFQETQYF.

This clonotype was counted between two and nine times. V gene TRBV10-3 combines with J gene TRBJ2-3, with D possibly being TRBD1 or TRBD2 (7 bases each). Looked up from germline, CDR1 is ENHRY and CDR2 is SYGVKD. The CDR3 totals 15 residues. Trimming took off 3 bases at V and 1 base at J, with 11 bases between the two ends. The CDR3, as DNA: TGTGCCATCAGTGAAGGGAGGGGGCGCACAGATACGCAGTATTTT. It codes for CAISEGRGRTDTQYF.

The table lists this clonotype with a few counts. The rearrangement uses TRBV29-1 and TRBJ2-1; 8 nucleotides agree with TRBD2. Germline CDR1 is SQVTM and CDR2 is ANQGSEA. The CDR3 spans 13 residues. The trim removed 8 bases at V and 3 bases at J, leaving 6 bases unmatched. As DNA, the CDR3 is TGCAGCTCAGCCGGGACTAGCTACAATGAGCAGTTCTTC. Translating gives CSSAGTSYNEQFF.

The chain carries TRBV18 and TRBJ2-3; TRBD2 aligns across 7 bases. The CDR3 consists of 17 residues. CDR1 and CDR2 from the germline V gene are KGHSH and LQKENI. J lost 1 base, V lost 0 bases, and 7 bases had no gene match. In DNA, the CDR3 is TGTGCCAGCTCACCACCCTCCAGCGGGGCGGGCACAGATACGCAGTATTTT. Protein: CASSPPSSGAGTDTQYF.

This sequence joins TRBV7-2 and TRBJ2-3; D gene uncertain. The length of the CDR3 is 13 residues. Germline V gives CDR1 SGHTA, CDR2 FQGNSA. V was trimmed by 3 bases and J by 4 bases, leaving 8 bases between them. Here the CDR3 DNA reads TGTGCCAGCAGCTTCCTCCGGGCAGATACGCAGTATTTT. Translation gives CASSFLRADTQYF.

This clonotype was observed a few times. The DNA of the CDR3 is TGTGCCATCAGTGACCGGCTAGTTAGCACAGATACGCAGTATTTT. It translates to CAISDRLVSTDTQYF. The chain recombines TRBV10-3 with TRBJ2-3; D ambiguous. V gave up 3 bases and J gave up 0 bases, with 10 bases separating them. Germline CDR1 reads ENHRY; CDR2 reads SYGVKD. The CDR3 is 15 amino acids.

V usage is TRBV28 and J usage is TRBJ2-3; D perhaps matches TRBD1 (5 bases). CDR1 is MDHEN and CDR2 is SYDVKM in the germline V gene. The CDR3 sequence is 12 residues long. The germline V and J ends were trimmed by 7 bases and 3 bases, with 8 bases remaining between them. The CDR3 coding sequence is TGTGCCAGCAAGGGGTTGACAGATACGCAGTATTTT. The encoded protein is CASKGLTDTQYF.

Only a few counts were recorded for this clonotype. The gene calls are TRBV4-1 and TRBJ2-1; 8 bases fit TRBD1. The DNA end favors TRBJ2-7, so the J call may be wrong. Germline lookup yields CDR1 MGHRA and CDR2 YSYEKL. There are 16 residues in the CDR3. CDR3 region: CASSQDWTGNYNEQYF. The CDR3 DNA reads as TGCGCCAGCAGCCAAGATTGGACAGGGAACTACAATGAGCAGTACTTC.

This clonotype was counted between two and nine times. The V call is TRBV7-2, the J call TRBJ2-7; 7 nucleotides line up with TRBD2. V gave up 6 bases and J gave up 5 bases; unmatched junction bases: 10. This CDR3 is 14 amino acids long. Germline CDR1 and CDR2: SGHTA and FQGNSA. The CDR3: CASRAGPHENEQYF. In nucleotides, the CDR3 is TGTGCCAGCAGAGCGGGACCGCACGAGAACGAGCAGTACTTC.